One sample yielded the 25 T cell receptor beta chains listed below, sequenced in a study of PD-1 blockade in mismatch repair-deficient tumors. Produced via immunoSEQ multiplex PCR; TCRdb's table is partial and in-frame only. The data hold 40,000 to 60,000 clones, with around 80% observed a single time. Source: peripheral blood, taken 4 weeks after starting pembrolizumab. Receptor source: an adult with mismatch repair-deficient cancer.

The chain couples TRBV7-3 to TRBJ2-2; the D gene is possibly TRBD2 (6 bases). The CDR3 extends over 16 amino acids. Germline loops: CDR1 SGHTA, CDR2 FQGTGA. The V end lost 6 bases, the J end lost 2 bases, and 16 bases lay between the germline ends. In DNA, the CDR3 is TGTGCCAGCAGTTCTGGAGGGCAGCTTAACACCGGGGAGCTGTTTTTT. Residues: CASSSGGQLNTGELFF.

This chain links TRBV2 with TRBJ2-7, with D unresolved. CDR1 and CDR2 from the germline V gene are SNHLY and FYNNEI. Trimming took off 8 bases at V and 3 bases at J, with 11 bases between the two ends. The CDR3 has 12 amino acids. Here the CDR3 reads CASSQNNYEQYF. Here the CDR3 DNA reads TGTGCCAGCTCCCAGAATAACTACGAGCAGTACTTC.

The rearrangement links TRBV5-4 to TRBJ2-1; TRBD2 agrees at 11 bases. Germline-derived CDR1 and CDR2 are SGHNT and YYREEE (reference sequence). CDR3 length: 15 residues. Losses at the gene ends were 3 bases for V and 6 bases for J; bases not matched to a gene: 5. The CDR3 coding sequence is TGTGCCAGCAGCTCCGGGACTAGCGGATTCAATGAGCAGTTCTTC. This translates into CASSSGTSGFNEQFF.

This clone occurred many times. The V call is TRBV5-6, the J call TRBJ1-2; D gene unclear. With 1 base removed from V and 6 bases from J, the gap between germline ends came to 10 bases. The CDR3 contains 13 residues. Germline assignment: CDR1 SGHDT and CDR2 YYEEEE. CDR3 nucleotide sequence: TGTGCCAGCAGCTTGAGCTTACTCGATGGCTACACCTTC. Translating it yields CASSLSLLDGYTF.

In this sample, this clone turned up a few times. This rearrangement joins TRBV29-1 to TRBJ1-2, with D unresolved. The V end was cut by 4 bases, the J end by 4 bases, with 13 bases between. There are 13 residues in the CDR3. Germline values: CDR1 SQVTM, CDR2 ANQGSEA. CDR3 DNA: TGCAGCGTTGCTGAGACGCTTAGCTATGGCTACACCTTC. It specifies CSVAETLSYGYTF.

The genes are TRBV9 and TRBJ2-7, with 9 bases lining up with TRBD2. Germline V lookup: CDR1 SGDLS, CDR2 YYNGEE. Trimming took 1 base from V and 1 from J; bases not matched to a gene: 3. The CDR3 extends over 15 amino acids. Here the CDR3 reads CASSVNAGGSYEQYF. In nucleotides, the CDR3 is TGTGCCAGCAGCGTAAATGCGGGGGGGTCCTACGAGCAGTACTTC.

J is TRBJ1-1 and V is TRBV18, with D perhaps TRBD1 (6 bases). The CDR3 totals 13 residues. Trimming removed 4 bases from V and 3 bases from J, with 9 bases in between. The germline V gene encodes CDR1 KGHSH and CDR2 LQKENI. The CDR3: CASSLDRDTEAFF. CDR3 DNA: TGTGCCAGCTCACTGGACAGAGACACTGAAGCTTTCTTT.

This clone was seen a single time. The CDR3 here is CASSRILSPERDTGYTF. The CDR3 nucleotides are TGCGCCAGCAGCCGAATTCTAAGCCCCGAAAGAGACACTGGCTACACCTTC. This chain connects TRBV5-1 to TRBJ1-2; D unresolved. The germline CDR1 and CDR2 sequences are SGHRS and YFSETQ. CDR3 size: 17 residues. V gave up 4 bases and J gave up 7 bases, with 26 bases separating them.

The chain is built from TRBV6-1 and TRBJ1-2; TRBD1 aligns across 8 bases. After removal of 6 bases from V and 4 bases from J, the junction contained 7 bases not matched to a gene. The length of the CDR3 is 14 residues. CDR1 MNHNS and CDR2 SASEGT come from the germline V gene. The CDR3, as DNA: TGTGCCAGCAGAGATGGGGGACAGGTCTATGGCTACACCTTC. This gives the protein CASRDGGQVYGYTF.

This chain connects TRBV18 to TRBJ1-1, with 9 nucleotides matching TRBD1. Trimming cost V 6 bases and J 5 bases; bases outside gene matches: 7. The CDR3 loop spans 14 amino acids. Germline loops: CDR1 KGHSH, CDR2 LQKENI. The CDR3 DNA reads TGTGCCAGCTCGCGCCGGACAGGGGAGACTGAAGCTTTCTTT. Translation gives CASSRRTGETEAFF.

The chain carries TRBV9 and TRBJ2-5, with 12 bases that match TRBD2. Germline assignment: CDR1 SGDLS and CDR2 YYNGEE. The J segment lost 7 bases and the V segment lost 0 bases, leaving 4 bases of the junction unmatched. The CDR3 contains 15 residues. Here the CDR3 reads CASSVEASGRGTQYF. The CDR3 DNA reads as TGTGCCAGCAGCGTAGAGGCTAGCGGGAGGGGGACCCAGTACTTC.

The rearrangement joins TRBV11-2 to TRBJ2-7; 7 bases map to TRBD1. V was pared by 3 bases and J by 2 bases, with 7 bases of the junction left unmatched. This CDR3 is built from 15 residues. Germline CDR1 and CDR2: SGHAT and FQNNGV. For the CDR3, the DNA is TGTGCCAGCAGCTTTACGGGACAGACAGCCTACGAGCAGTACTTC. This sequence encodes CASSFTGQTAYEQYF.

J is TRBJ2-5 and V is TRBV7-9; no firm D call. CDR1 and CDR2 from the germline V gene are SEHNR and FQNEAQ (reference sequence). The germline V and J ends were trimmed by 1 base and 3 bases, with 15 bases remaining between them. The CDR3 contains 16 residues. The CDR3 loop is CASSLGSFVGKETQYF. The CDR3 nucleotides are TGTGCCAGCAGCTTAGGATCCTTCGTCGGAAAAGAGACCCAGTACTTC.

This sequence joins TRBV28 and TRBJ2-5, with a tentative D call TRBD2 (5 bases). V was pared by 3 bases and J by 4 bases, with 15 bases between. This CDR3 has 15 amino acids. In germline, CDR1 is MDHEN, CDR2 SYDVKM. CDR3 DNA sequence: TGTGCCAGCAGTTTTCGGGGATTTGGCGGAGAGACCCAGTACTTC. The encoded protein is CASSFRGFGGETQYF.

This chain links TRBV27 with TRBJ2-3; 8 bases fit TRBD2. V lost 10 bases to trimming and J lost 6 bases; unmatched junction nucleotides: 12. This CDR3 has 14 residues. The germline V gene encodes CDR1 MNHEY and CDR2 SMNVEV (reference sequence). CDR3 DNA sequence: TGTGCCACACATTTAGCGGGAAAGGCCGATACGCAGTATTTT. Its protein product is CATHLAGKADTQYF.

The chain uses TRBV11-3 and TRBJ2-7; 9 positions agree with TRBD2. CDR3 size: 14 residues. The germline gives CDR1 SGHNT, CDR2 YENEEA. Trimming took 2 bases from V and 6 from J; bases not matched to a gene: 5. CDR3: CASSLYWTSVEQYF. In DNA form, the CDR3 reads TGTGCCAGCAGCTTATACTGGACTAGCGTCGAGCAGTACTTC.

This clone was seen a single time. The chain has TRBV19 and TRBJ1-2; maybe TRBD1 (5 bases). The CDR3 covers 16 residues. CDR1 and CDR2 (germline): LNHDA, SQIVND (reference sequence). Trimming shortened V by 2 bases and J by 3 bases, and 16 bases separated the two germline ends. CDR3 residues: CASSIQSAGTDYGYTF. The CDR3 DNA is TGTGCCAGTAGTATACAGTCGGCAGGGACCGACTATGGCTACACCTTC.

As for this clone: The identical CDR3 is also encoded by other nucleotide sequences in the sample. The chain is built from TRBV27 and TRBJ1-1; D is unclear. The CDR3 consists of 11 residues. The V gene's germline CDR1 is MNHEY and CDR2 SMNVEV (reference sequence). Trimming removed 7 bases from V and 5 bases from J, with 8 bases in between. The CDR3 DNA reads as TGTGCCAGCACCCTGGGTACTGAAGCTTTCTTT. This codes for CASTLGTEAFF.

The chain couples TRBV5-1 to TRBJ2-1; a weak D match, TRBD1 (5 bases). CDR1 and CDR2 (germline): SGHRS, YFSETQ. The V end lost 2 bases, the J end lost 8 bases, and 14 bases lay between the germline ends. This CDR3 is built from 14 residues. This chain's CDR3 is CASSLEGESDEQFF. Here the CDR3 DNA reads TGCGCCAGCAGCTTAGAAGGGGAAAGCGATGAGCAGTTCTTC.

This clone was found once. The chain uses TRBV7-8 and TRBJ1-2; 10 positions match TRBD1. Germline-derived CDR1 and CDR2 are SGHVS and FQNEAQ. V trimming: 3 bases; J trimming: 7 bases; junction bases outside the gene matches: 8. The CDR3 consists of 15 residues. CDR3 nucleotide sequence: TGTGCCAGCAGCTTCCTCCGGGACAGGGGAGCTGGCTACACCTTC. Encoded protein: CASSFLRDRGAGYTF.

The chain joins TRBV30 to TRBJ2-1; 7 bases are a match to TRBD1. The CDR3 covers 16 residues. V was clipped by 1 base and J by 3 bases; unmatched bases: 9. The germline CDR1 and CDR2 sequences are GTSNPN and SVGIG (reference sequence). The CDR3 protein is CAWSGQGLASYNEQFF. In DNA, the CDR3 is TGTGCCTGGAGTGGACAGGGTCTCGCAAGCTACAATGAGCAGTTCTTC.

The chain is built from TRBV7-2 and TRBJ1-2, with D possibly TRBD1 on 5 matching bases. CDR1 is SGHTA, CDR2 FQGNSA, per germline. Trimming cost V 5 bases and J 7 bases, with 20 bases left between them. The CDR3 is 15 amino acids. As DNA, the CDR3 is TGTGCCAGCAGCCCGCCCGGGCGGGACGCCTTTGGCTACACCTTC. Translated, it gives CASSPPGRDAFGYTF.

J is TRBJ2-1 and V is TRBV11-3; 8 positions agree with TRBD2. V shed 4 bases, J shed 7 bases, and the junction held 12 bases outside the gene matches. The CDR3 consists of 16 residues. Germline values: CDR1 SGHNT, CDR2 YENEEA. CDR3 DNA: TGTGCCAGCAGCTCTTCACGGACTAGCTATGTAAATGAGCAGTTCTTC. Amino acids: CASSSSRTSYVNEQFF.

The chain couples TRBV9 to TRBJ2-1; no firm D call. This CDR3 is built from 12 residues. CDR1 and CDR2 from the germline V gene are SGDLS and YYNGEE. Deletions cut 0 bases from V and 4 bases from J, with 2 bases between. CDR3 sequence: CASSVEYNEQFF. CDR3 DNA sequence: TGTGCCAGCAGCGTAGAATACAATGAGCAGTTCTTC.

This clone was seen only once. The chain has TRBV5-1 and TRBJ1-1, with 7 bases lining up with TRBD1. CDR1 and CDR2 from the germline V gene are SGHRS and YFSETQ. This CDR3 is built from 14 residues. V lost 3 bases to trimming and J lost 4 bases; unmatched junction nucleotides: 6. The CDR3 region is CASSSDRVATEAFF. The CDR3 DNA sequence: TGCGCCAGCAGCTCAGACAGGGTGGCCACTGAAGCTTTCTTT.